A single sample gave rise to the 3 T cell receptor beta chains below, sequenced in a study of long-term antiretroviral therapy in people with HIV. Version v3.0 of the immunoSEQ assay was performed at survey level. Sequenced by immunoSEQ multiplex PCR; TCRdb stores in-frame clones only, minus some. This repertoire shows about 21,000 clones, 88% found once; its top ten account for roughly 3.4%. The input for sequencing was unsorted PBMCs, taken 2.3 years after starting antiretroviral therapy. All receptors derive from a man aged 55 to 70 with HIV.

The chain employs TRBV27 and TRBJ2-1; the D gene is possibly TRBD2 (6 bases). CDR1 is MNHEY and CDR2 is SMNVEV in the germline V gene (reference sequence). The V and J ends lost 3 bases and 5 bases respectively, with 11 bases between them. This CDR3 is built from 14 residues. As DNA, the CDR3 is TGTGCCAGCAGTTTCCACGGAGGGGACAATGAGCAGTTCTTC. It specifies CASSFHGGDNEQFF.

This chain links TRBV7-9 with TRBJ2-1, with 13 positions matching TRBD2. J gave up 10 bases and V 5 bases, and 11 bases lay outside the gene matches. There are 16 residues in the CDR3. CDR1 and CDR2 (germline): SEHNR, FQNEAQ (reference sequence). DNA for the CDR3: TGTGCCAGCAGCCCGGGACTAGCGGGGAATCGGGGGGAGCAGTTCTTC. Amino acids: CASSPGLAGNRGEQFF.

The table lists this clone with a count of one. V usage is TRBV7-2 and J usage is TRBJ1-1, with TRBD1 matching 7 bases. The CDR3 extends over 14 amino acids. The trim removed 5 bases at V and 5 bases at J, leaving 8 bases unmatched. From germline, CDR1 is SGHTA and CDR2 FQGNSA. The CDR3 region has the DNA TGTGCCAGCAGCCCGCAGACAGGGATGACTGAAGCTTTCTTT. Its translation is CASSPQTGMTEAFF.